Following are 31 T cell receptor beta chains from one sample sequenced in a study of glioma-infiltrating T cells after dendritic cell vaccination. Measured with immunoSEQ multiplex PCR; TCRdb has only the in-frame clones, and not every one. This sample has fewer than 110,000 clones; approximately 80% occur once, and the top ten carry 10% to 15%. The sample consisted of blood, taken before dendritic cell vaccination. These receptors were collected from a human donor with glioblastoma.

V is TRBV15 and J is TRBJ2-1, with 8 bases matching TRBD2. V was pared by 3 bases and J by 0 bases, with 7 bases of the junction left unmatched. The CDR3 covers 17 residues. The V gene's germline CDR1 is LNHNV and CDR2 YYDKDF (reference sequence). This CDR3 reads CATSSRSGGPSYNEQFF. For the CDR3, the DNA is TGTGCCACCAGCAGTCGAAGCGGGGGCCCCTCCTACAATGAGCAGTTCTTC.

V usage is TRBV6-1 and J usage is TRBJ2-2, with a possible D match to TRBD1 (6 bases). The V and J ends lost 2 bases and 4 bases respectively, with 8 bases between them. The germline gives CDR1 MNHNS, CDR2 SASEGT. The CDR3 loop spans 14 amino acids. The CDR3 sequence is CASSESGVTGELFF. CDR3 bases: TGTGCCAGCAGTGAATCAGGGGTCACCGGGGAGCTGTTTTTT.

The V and J genes are TRBV30 and TRBJ2-7, with TRBD1 identical over 7 bases. The V gene's germline CDR1 is GTSNPN and CDR2 SVGIG (reference sequence). The CDR3 is 15 amino acids. The V segment lost 0 bases and the J segment 6 bases; nucleotides outside the gene matches: 11. CDR3: CAWSVLEGGGSEQYF. The CDR3 DNA reads as TGTGCCTGGAGTGTACTCGAAGGGGGCGGCTCCGAGCAGTACTTC.

Only a few counts were recorded for this clone. The chain employs TRBV9 and TRBJ2-1, with 7 bases matching TRBD1. The CDR3 is 16 residues long. The germline V gene has CDR1 SGDLS and CDR2 YYNGEE. After removal of 7 bases from V and 8 bases from J, the junction contained 18 bases not matched to a gene. As DNA, the CDR3 is TGTGCCAGCGACTTCTCCGGGACAGAGGTCCGGGATGAGCAGTTCTTC. Its protein product is CASDFSGTEVRDEQFF.

DNA of the CDR3: TGTGCCAGCACACGGGGGTATAGCAATCAGCCCCAGCATTTT. This translates into CASTRGYSNQPQHF. This sequence joins TRBV6-1 and TRBJ1-5, with D maybe TRBD1 (5 bases). The CDR3 is 14 amino acids. The germline V gene has CDR1 MNHNS and CDR2 SASEGT. Trimming removed 7 bases at V and 0 bases at J, with 10 bases between.

The genes are TRBV2 and TRBJ2-5, with 7 bases lining up with TRBD2. The V gene end was trimmed by 10 bases and the J gene end by 4 bases; junction bases not matched to a gene: 12. Per germline, CDR1 SNHLY and CDR2 FYNNEI. The CDR3 runs 14 residues. The CDR3 sequence: CATGVGGTGETQYF. The CDR3 DNA sequence: TGTGCCACCGGGGTGGGGGGGACGGGAGAGACCCAGTACTTC.

This chain connects TRBV19 to TRBJ1-2, with D maybe TRBD1 (5 bases). CDR3 length: 14 residues. Per the germline V gene, CDR1 is LNHDA and CDR2 is SQIVND (reference sequence). The V gene lost 6 bases and the J gene lost 1 base, with 12 bases spanning the gap. The CDR3 nucleotides read TGTGCCAGTAGCCGACAGAAGAATAACTATGGCTACACCTTC. Encoded protein: CASSRQKNNYGYTF.

This chain links TRBV5-1 with TRBJ2-5; 8 bases match TRBD1. Looked up from germline, CDR1 is SGHRS and CDR2 is YFSETQ. The CDR3 is made up of 17 amino acids. V shed 0 bases and J 2 bases; nucleotides not matched to a gene: 9. The CDR3 DNA sequence: TGCGCCAGCAGCTTGGCAGCGACAGGGGACGGGCAAGAGACCCAGTACTTC. This sequence encodes CASSLAATGDGQETQYF.

The chain employs TRBV5-3 and TRBJ2-7; tentative D call: TRBD1 (6 bases). TRBV5-3 is an ORF, with its function uncertain. This CDR3 comprises 15 residues. The V gene lost 4 bases and the J gene lost 3 bases, with 17 bases spanning the gap. CDR3 region: CARSLTGFYYYEQYF. CDR3 DNA: TGTGCCAGAAGCCTAACAGGGTTCTATTACTACGAGCAGTACTTC.

The V gene is TRBV4-3, the J gene TRBJ2-7, with 7 bases that match TRBD2. Germline V gene lookup returns CDR1 LGHNA and CDR2 YSLEER. The trim removed 0 bases at V and 0 bases at J, leaving 5 bases unmatched. CDR3 length: 16 residues. This chain's CDR3 is CASSQEGSGLSYEQYF. For the CDR3, the DNA is TGCGCCAGCAGCCAAGAGGGTAGCGGGCTCTCCTACGAGCAGTACTTC.

V and J are TRBV7-9 and TRBJ2-3; D not resolved. The germline V and J ends were trimmed by 5 bases and 1 base, with 10 bases remaining between them. CDR3 length: 14 amino acids. The germline CDR1 and CDR2 sequences are SEHNR and FQNEAQ (reference sequence). CDR3 loop: CASSPSRGTDTQYF. CDR3 in DNA: TGTGCCAGCAGCCCGTCACGGGGCACAGATACGCAGTATTTT.

The chain is built from TRBV11-2 and TRBJ1-2; D is unresolved. V was shortened by 5 bases and J by 5 bases, with 9 bases between the two germline ends. This CDR3 contains 12 residues. Germline CDR1 and CDR2: SGHAT and FQNNGV. The CDR3 here is CASSITGYGYTF. The DNA of the CDR3 is TGTGCCAGCAGCATAACGGGTTATGGCTACACCTTC.

The chain employs TRBV5-1 and TRBJ2-1, with 11 bases fitting TRBD2. The CDR3 extends over 15 amino acids. CDR1 is SGHRS, CDR2 YFSETQ, per germline. The ends lost 3 bases at V and 6 bases at J; junction bases unmatched: 5. The CDR3 sequence: CASSSTSGVLNEQFF. CDR3 DNA: TGCGCCAGCAGCTCGACTAGCGGGGTACTCAATGAGCAGTTCTTC.

The chain is built from TRBV5-8 and TRBJ1-2; 10 positions match TRBD1. CDR1 is SGHTS and CDR2 is YDEGEE in the germline V gene. The CDR3 extends over 18 amino acids. The junction had 8 bases not matched to a gene; V was cut back by 0 bases and J by 0 bases. The CDR3 DNA reads TGTGCCAGCAGCTTGGGACAGGGGGCCATAGCGTCTAACTATGGCTACACCTTC. This gives the protein CASSLGQGAIASNYGYTF.

This chain links TRBV5-5 with TRBJ2-2; D remains unclear. The V end lost 4 bases, the J end lost 2 bases, and 12 bases lay between the germline ends. CDR3 size: 15 residues. Germline-derived CDR1 and CDR2 are SGHKS and YYEKEE (reference sequence). The CDR3 region is CASSPSPSNTGELFF. CDR3 bases: TGTGCCAGCAGCCCCTCTCCGAGTAACACCGGGGAGCTGTTTTTT.

The CDR3, as DNA: TGCGCCAGCAGCCAAGGAGCGCACTACGAGCAGTACTTC. This gives the protein CASSQGAHYEQYF. V usage is TRBV4-1 and J usage is TRBJ2-7; no clear D. V lost 1 base, J lost 3 bases, and 7 bases lay in between. Per germline, CDR1 MGHRA and CDR2 YSYEKL. The CDR3 extends over 13 amino acids.

This chain uses TRBV7-9 with TRBJ2-7, with unresolved D. Trimming shortened V by 5 bases and J by 5 bases, and 10 bases separated the two germline ends. CDR3 length equals 12 residues. Per germline, CDR1 SEHNR and CDR2 FQNEAQ (reference sequence). CDR3 in DNA: TGTGCCAGCAGCCCTCAGGCGAACGAGCAGTACTTC. This gives the protein CASSPQANEQYF.

This clone was seen a single time. The V call is TRBV30, the J call TRBJ1-2, with D tentatively TRBD1 (5 bases). Trimming removed 0 bases at V and 2 bases at J, with 16 bases between. Germline loops: CDR1 GTSNPN, CDR2 SVGIG (reference sequence). The CDR3 has 16 amino acids. Here the CDR3 DNA reads TGTGCCTGGAGTGTACAGGCAGGGTCCGTCAACTATGGCTACACCTTC. This encodes CAWSVQAGSVNYGYTF.

CDR3 in amino acids: CASSSRQEVFYGYTF. CDR3 bases: TGTGCCAGCAGCTCCAGACAGGAGGTCTTCTATGGCTACACCTTC. This chain joins TRBV5-5 and TRBJ1-2; tentatively, D is TRBD1 (6 bases). Trimming removed 3 bases at V and 4 bases at J, with 16 bases between. The CDR3 is 15 amino acids. Germline values: CDR1 SGHKS, CDR2 YYEKEE (reference sequence).

The J gene is TRBJ1-5, the V gene TRBV30, with D perhaps TRBD1 (5 bases). With 2 bases removed from V and 9 bases from J, the gap between germline ends came to 23 bases. The length of the CDR3 is 16 residues. Germline CDR1 is GTSNPN and CDR2 is SVGIG (reference sequence). CDR3 nucleotides: TGTGCCTGGAGTTACTCCCAGGGAGGGGCGGGAGGGCCCCAGCATTTT. It codes for CAWSYSQGGAGGPQHF.

This chain links TRBV2 with TRBJ1-1, with TRBD1 matching 7 bases. Unmatched junction bases numbered 8, after V lost 6 bases and J lost 4 bases. There are 14 residues in the CDR3. The V gene's germline CDR1 is SNHLY and CDR2 FYNNEI. CDR3 DNA sequence: TGTGCCAGCAGGGAAACAGGGGTGAGCACTGAAGCTTTCTTT. Protein product: CASRETGVSTEAFF.

This clone came up a few times. J is TRBJ2-5 and V is TRBV30; 7 bases align to TRBD2. This CDR3 spans 13 amino acids. With 6 bases clipped from V and 1 base from J, the junction kept 5 bases outside the gene matches. Germline-derived CDR1 and CDR2 are GTSNPN and SVGIG (reference sequence). The CDR3 here is CACSGTTQETQYF. In nucleotides, the CDR3 is TGTGCCTGCTCCGGGACTACCCAAGAGACCCAGTACTTC.

The rearrangement joins TRBV4-1 to TRBJ2-3, with no clear D. The CDR3 spans 12 residues. V was trimmed by 3 bases and J by 6 bases, leaving 7 bases between them. CDR1 MGHRA and CDR2 YSYEKL come from the germline V gene. The CDR3 nucleotides are TGCGCCAGCAGCCACCCTATGGATACGCAGTATTTT. Residues: CASSHPMDTQYF.

In its sample, this clone was seen a few times. J is TRBJ2-3 and V is TRBV6-6; tentatively, D is TRBD1 (6 bases). This CDR3 comprises 13 residues. CDR1 and CDR2 (germline): MNHNY, SVGAGI (reference sequence). V was pared by 0 bases and J by 11 bases, with 12 bases between. DNA of the CDR3: TGTGCCAGCAGTTACTCGACAGGACCAGTGCAGTATTTT. Encoded protein: CASSYSTGPVQYF.

The CDR3 DNA follows: TGTGCCAGCAGTGACTCGGTTCGGGGGGATGGCTACACCTTC. It yields the protein CASSDSVRGDGYTF. The V call is TRBV6-4, the J call TRBJ1-2, with D perhaps matching TRBD1 (5 bases). The CDR3 runs 14 residues. Per the germline V gene, CDR1 is MRHNA and CDR2 is SNTAGT. V was shortened by 0 bases and J by 6 bases, with 11 bases between the two germline ends.

The rearrangement uses TRBV11-3 and TRBJ1-1, with D perhaps matching TRBD1 (5 bases). Germline CDR1 reads SGHNT; CDR2 reads YENEEA. This CDR3 is 16 amino acids long. Trimming took off 1 base at V and 6 bases at J, with 18 bases between the two ends. The CDR3 region has the DNA TGTGCCAGCAGCTTAGGGATATCTTGGGAGGGGCCTGAAGCTTTCTTT. It codes for CASSLGISWEGPEAFF.

The chain uses TRBV7-2 and TRBJ1-1, with D maybe TRBD1 (5 bases). The V gene lost 1 base and the J gene lost 3 bases, with 9 bases spanning the gap. The CDR3 loop spans 14 amino acids. The germline V gene encodes CDR1 SGHTA and CDR2 FQGNSA. The CDR3 sequence: CASSLGGEDTEAFF. The CDR3 bases are TGTGCCAGCAGCTTAGGGGGGGAGGACACTGAAGCTTTCTTT. The variable domain in full, with the rest retrieved from reference TRBV7-2 and TRBJ1-1, is GAGVSQSPSNKVTEKGKDVELRCDPISGHTALYWYRQSLGQGLEFLIYFQGNSAPDKSGLPSDRFSAERTGGSVSTLTIQRTQQEDSAVYLCASSLGGEDTEAFFGQGTRLTVV.

The gene calls are TRBV27 and TRBJ1-2; 8 bases fit TRBD1. The CDR3 runs to 16 residues. Germline trimming cut 5 bases from V and 2 bases from J; bases unmatched to any gene: 10. CDR1 MNHEY and CDR2 SMNVEV come from the germline V gene (reference sequence). The CDR3 region is CASSPRGDRINYGYTF. CDR3 DNA sequence: TGTGCCAGCAGTCCGAGGGGGGACAGGATCAACTATGGCTACACCTTC.

The rearrangement joins TRBV7-9 to TRBJ1-2; possible D gene TRBD1, 6 bases. CDR1 and CDR2 (germline): SEHNR, FQNEAQ (reference sequence). This CDR3 region has 14 residues. V lost 4 bases and J 4 bases, leaving 13 bases between the germline ends. CDR3 nucleotides: TGTGCCAGCAGCTCCCCCGGGACACCCTATGGCTACACCTTC. It is translated as CASSSPGTPYGYTF. The full variable domain, rest sourced from reference TRBV7-9 and TRBJ1-2, is DTGVSQNPRHKITKRGQNVTFRCDPISEHNRLYWYRQTLGQGPEFLTYFQNEAQLEKSRLLSDRFSAERPKGSFSTLEIQRTEQGDSAMYLCASSSPGTPYGYTFGSGTRLTVV.

The chain has TRBV4-1 and TRBJ1-2; D is perhaps TRBD1 (6 bases). Germline CDR1 and CDR2: MGHRA and YSYEKL. Trimming took 1 base from V and 8 from J, leaving 20 bases between them. This CDR3 contains 16 residues. The DNA for the CDR3 is TGCGCCAGCAGCCAAGGGGCCCCCAGGGGAAACGGCGGCTACACCTTC. As protein: CASSQGAPRGNGGYTF.

The chain is built from TRBV6-5 and TRBJ1-1; D is unclear. Trimming removed 6 bases at V and 6 bases at J, with 14 bases between. Germline V gives CDR1 MNHEY, CDR2 SVGAGI. There are 13 residues in the CDR3. CDR3 sequence (DNA): TGTGCCAGCAGGAAGGCTGCGGGCTCTGAAGCTTTCTTT. It specifies CASRKAAGSEAFF.